This is a list of T cell receptor beta chains from one sample in a study of T cell repertoires in cytomegalovirus infection. For these receptors, no antigen is known. TCRdb re-derived calls from the reads in MiXCR, one entry per CDR3 protein. The table shows hundreds of thousands of distinct CDR3 sequences, with under 55% occurring only once. The source was cultured PBMCs, collected from culture after CMV antigen stimulation. These receptors all come from a human donor in good health (CMV status not recorded). Some clones in this sample may be carry-over from other donors' samples. The conserved cysteine and the conserved F or W are not part of the CDR3 here. The D gene is left open where the match is weak.

j_gene	v_gene	d_gene	CDR3aa
TRBJ1-2	TRBV20-1	.	SAGLLLGPQGYT
TRBJ2-7	TRBV6-5	.	ASSYSARAYEQY
TRBJ2-7	TRBV7-2	TRBD2	ASSPSSGSSYEQY
TRBJ1-5	TRBV7-2	.	ASSSWGGGNQPQH
TRBJ2-7	TRBV6-6	.	ATAYYEQY
TRBJ2-4	TRBV28	.	ASAQGAKNIQY
TRBJ1-1	TRBV18	.	ASSPQGAPRGEAF
TRBJ1-4	TRBV6-6	TRBD1	ASSYPGQGSDEKLF
TRBJ2-3	TRBV7-6	.	ASSPRARTDTQY
TRBJ2-1	TRBV27	TRBD1	ASSFGTENDNEQF
TRBJ1-5	TRBV7-8	.	ASSLNWDSNQPQH
TRBJ2-6	TRBV6-1	TRBD1	ASSDGQGGPSGANVLT
TRBJ2-7	TRBV20-1	.	SALLDNEYEQY
TRBJ1-1	TRBV6-1	TRBD1	ASTRDRVLGF
TRBJ2-5	TRBV7-3	TRBD2	ASSRGTSAWETQY
TRBJ1-5	TRBV28	.	ASSTLGNQPQH
TRBJ2-3	TRBV28	TRBD2	ASSAPTSGGPDTQY
TRBJ2-7	TRBV7-9	.	ATSRGSSYEQY
TRBJ1-5	TRBV12-3/TRBV12-4	.	ASSLWLGGNQPQH
TRBJ1-4	TRBV28	TRBD1	ASSLLQGYGDEKLF
TRBJ1-5	TRBV19	TRBD1	ASSIEGDRGPDQPQH
TRBJ2-2	TRBV7-6	.	ASSLVAGSRTGELF
TRBJ2-2	TRBV29-1	.	SVGGAGGELF
TRBJ1-1	TRBV7-2	.	ASSPREVRFMNTEAF
TRBJ2-1	TRBV14	TRBD2	ASSRGASGSSLLSYNEQF
TRBJ2-7	TRBV7-9	TRBD2	ASSLSGTNSYEQY